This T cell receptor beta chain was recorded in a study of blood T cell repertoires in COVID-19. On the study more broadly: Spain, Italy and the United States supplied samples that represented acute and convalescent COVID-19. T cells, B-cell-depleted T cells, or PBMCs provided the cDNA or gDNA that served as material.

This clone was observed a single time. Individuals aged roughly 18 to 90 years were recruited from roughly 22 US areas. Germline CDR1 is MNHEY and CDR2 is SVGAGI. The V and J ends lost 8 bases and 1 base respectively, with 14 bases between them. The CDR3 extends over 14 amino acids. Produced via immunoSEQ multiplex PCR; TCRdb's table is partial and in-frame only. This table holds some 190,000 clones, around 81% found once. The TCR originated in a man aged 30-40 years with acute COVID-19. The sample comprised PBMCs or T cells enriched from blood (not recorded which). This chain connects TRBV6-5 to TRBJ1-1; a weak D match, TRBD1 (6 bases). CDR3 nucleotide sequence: TGTGCCAGCGCGTTAGCAGGGGAGAACACTGAAGCTTTCTTT. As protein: CASALAGENTEAFF.